This T cell receptor beta chain emerged from a study of regulatory and conventional T cells in RAG deficiency. The method was immunoSEQ multiplex PCR; TCRdb's version includes in-frame clones alone and lacks a portion of them. The sample contains some 28,000 clones, under 95% of which appear only once. Genomic DNA came from blood regulatory T cells gated CD4+ CD25-high CD127-low. V lost 5 bases and J lost 3, with 13 bases in between. Germline V gene data show CDR1 as GTSNPN and CDR2 as SVGIG (reference sequence). This CDR3 is 13 amino acids long. Findings of the study overall: Omenn patients showed >90% Treg-Tconv overlap and shorter CDR3 lengths.

A note on this clone: Antigen specificity is unknown.

These sequences were also reported in another study, on regulatory T cells. That source notes: Amplification used 52 TRBV primers and 13 TRBJ primers. In patients, unique TRB V-J pairs were restricted and V/J usage skewed, especially in Tregs.

Sequenced sample: Tregs sorted from blood. The V gene is TRBV30, the J gene TRBJ1-1; D is unresolved. This receptor was taken from a human donor in good health. The CDR3 region is CAWEKGWDTEAFF. The CDR3 DNA sequence: TGTGCCTGGGAAAAAGGGTGGGACACTGAAGCTTTCTTT.